The clone carrying this TCR beta chain was seen a few times. The sample originates from a study of technical replicates of blood from a handful of donors. This table comes from immunoSEQ multiplex PCR, and its TCRdb copy is limited to in-frame clones, with some not included. The sample contains some 70,000 clones, roughly 92% of which appear only once. This TCR derives from a human donor in good health. The sequencing input was T cells isolated from PBMCs.

CDR3 residues: CASRQGLAVGGEQYF. The CDR3 DNA sequence: TGCGCCAGCAGACAGGGACTAGCGGTGGGAGGGGAGCAGTACTTC. The chain joins TRBV5-1 to TRBJ2-7; TRBD2 agrees at 11 bases. The V segment lost 5 bases and the J segment 7 bases; nucleotides outside the gene matches: 11. Germline V lookup: CDR1 SGHRS, CDR2 YFSETQ. This CDR3 has 15 amino acids.